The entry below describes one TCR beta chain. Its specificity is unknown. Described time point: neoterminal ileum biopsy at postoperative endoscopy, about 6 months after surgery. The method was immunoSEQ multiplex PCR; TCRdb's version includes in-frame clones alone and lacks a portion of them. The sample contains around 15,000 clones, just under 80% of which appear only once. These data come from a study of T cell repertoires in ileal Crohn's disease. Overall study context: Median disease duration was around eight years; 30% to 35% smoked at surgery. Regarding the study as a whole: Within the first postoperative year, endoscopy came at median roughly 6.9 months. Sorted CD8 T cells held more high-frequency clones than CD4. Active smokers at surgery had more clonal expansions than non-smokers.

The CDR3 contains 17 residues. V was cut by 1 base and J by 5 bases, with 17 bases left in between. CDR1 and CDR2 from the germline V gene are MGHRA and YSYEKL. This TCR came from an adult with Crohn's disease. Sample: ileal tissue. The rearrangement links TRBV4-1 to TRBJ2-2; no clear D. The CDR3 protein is CASSQVWLTGDTGELFF. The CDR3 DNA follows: TGCGCCAGCAGCCAAGTGTGGCTGACTGGTGATACCGGGGAGCTGTTTTTT.